This T cell receptor (beta chain) was found in a study of cytomegalovirus exposure and HLA in healthy donors. PCR amplification relied on 60 Vbeta primers (plus 13 Jbeta primers). Assay: immunoSEQ multiplex PCR; the TCRdb copy retains only in-frame clones and omits some. The profile shows approximately 170,000 clones, 75% to 90% of them singletons. Notes on the study in general: A missense DCLRE1C variant was associated with V- and J-gene trimming of TCR beta chains in a later analysis, and an independent cohort replicated the association. CMV antigen specificity was confirmed in vitro for three CMV-associated chains.

In the case of this clone: Antigen unknown. This same CDR3 is encoded by further DNA sequences in the sample.

Sequenced material: PBMCs. This TCR was sampled from a human donor in good health.

The CDR3 is CASSDRTNTGELFF. Written as DNA, the CDR3 is TGTGCCAGCAGTGACAGAACGAACACCGGGGAGCTGTTTTTT. The rearrangement joins TRBV2 to TRBJ2-2, with D unclear. The V gene lost 3 bases and the J gene lost 0 bases, with 5 bases spanning the gap. The CDR3 consists of 14 residues. Germline V gene data show CDR1 as SNHLY and CDR2 as FYNNEI. Variable domain in full (rest from reference TRBV2 and TRBJ2-2): EPEVTQTPSHQVTQMGQEVILRCVPISNHLYFYWYRQILGQKVEFLVSFYNNEISEKSEIFDDQFSVERPDGSNFTLKIRSTKLEDSAMYFCASSDRTNTGELFFGEGSRLTVL.